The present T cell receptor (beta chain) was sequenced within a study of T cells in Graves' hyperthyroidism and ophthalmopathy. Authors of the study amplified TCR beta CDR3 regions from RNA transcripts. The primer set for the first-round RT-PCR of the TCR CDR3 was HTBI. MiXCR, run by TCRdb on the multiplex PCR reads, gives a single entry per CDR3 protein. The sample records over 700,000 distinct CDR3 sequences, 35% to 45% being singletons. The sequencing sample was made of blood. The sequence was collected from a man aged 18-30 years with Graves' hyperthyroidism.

CDR3 in amino acids: CASSLTGTIQPQHF. Here the CDR3 DNA reads TGTGCCAGCAGCTTGACAGGAACAATTCAGCCCCAGCATTTT. The chain combines TRBV5-6 with TRBJ1-5, with D perhaps TRBD1 (5 bases). Trimming removed 1 base from V and 6 bases from J, with 11 bases in between. The CDR3 runs to 14 residues. The V gene's germline CDR1 is SGHDT and CDR2 YYEEEE.